Listed below are T cell receptor beta chains from one sample, sequenced in a study of memory CD4+ T cells and cytomegalovirus serostatus. Only in-frame clones appear in the TCRdb table, and some are missing; sequencing was by immunoSEQ multiplex PCR. This table has under 100,000 clones, around 80% appearing once. Sequencing used memory CD4+ T cells from blood. The source is an adult in good health and CMV-seronegative. CDR3s include the opening cysteine and the closing phenylalanine or tryptophan. A D gene is named only where the DNA matches it firmly. Only part of the rows carry a size: once, few, many, or a class if the clone is expanded.

>.|.|TRBJ2-5|TRBV5-4
TGTGCCAGCAGCCCGGAGACCCGTTTATCGGAGACCCAGTACTTC
CASSPETRLSETQYF
>TRBD1|.|TRBJ2-2|TRBV7-3
TGTGCCAGCAGCTACCTCGGGGTCCACGGACAGGGCACCGGGGAGCTGTTTTTT
CASSYLGVHGQGTGELFF
>.|few|TRBJ1-5|TRBV30
TGTGCCTGGAGTGTGAACAATCAGCCCCAGCATTTT
CAWSVNNQPQHF
>TRBD1|few|TRBJ2-7|TRBV6-6
TGTGCCAGCAGTTACTCCCGGGACAGGGTGCTCTACGAGCAGTACTTC
CASSYSRDRVLYEQYF
>.|.|TRBJ1-6|TRBV5-1
TGCGCCAGCAGCTTACGGACGGAAAATTCACCCCTCCACTTT
CASSLRTENSPLHF
>.|.|TRBJ1-4|TRBV4-3
TGCGCCAGCAGCCAAAGGCAGGGGAATGAAAAACTGTTTTTT
CASSQRQGNEKLFF
>.|.|TRBJ2-5|TRBV4-1
TGCGCCAGCAGCCAAGAAGCAGTCAGGGATGAGACCCAGTACTTC
CASSQEAVRDETQYF
>TRBD1|once|TRBJ2-7|TRBV30
TGTGCCTGGGGCCCCCGACAGGGCGAGCAGTACTTC
CAWGPRQGEQYF
>TRBD1|few|TRBJ1-1|TRBV18
TGTGCCAGCTCTCGAGACTACAGGGGTAGAACTGAAGCTTTCTTT
CASSRDYRGRTEAFF
>.|.|TRBJ2-7|TRBV19
TGTGCCAGTAGTCGGGGCTGGAGGTACGAGCAGTACTTC
CASSRGWRYEQYF
>.|.|TRBJ1-5|TRBV30
TGTGCCTGGAGCGGTCGAAGACAGCCCCAGCATTTT
CAWSGRRQPQHF
>.|.|TRBJ1-1|TRBV5-1
TGCGCCAGCAACAGGGACGGGGGAAACCCTGAAGCTTTCTTT
CASNRDGGNPEAFF
>.|.|TRBJ1-6|TRBV9
TGTGCCAGCAGCGCGACGGGGGATAATTCACCCCTCCACTTT
CASSATGDNSPLHF
>.|.|TRBJ1-5|TRBV6-1
TGTGCCAGCAGTGAAAATCAGCCCCAGCATTTT
CASSENQPQHF
>TRBD1|.|TRBJ1-4|TRBV28
TGTGCCAGCAGTCCGGGACAGGGGCCGGCAAAACTGTTTTTT
CASSPGQGPAKLFF